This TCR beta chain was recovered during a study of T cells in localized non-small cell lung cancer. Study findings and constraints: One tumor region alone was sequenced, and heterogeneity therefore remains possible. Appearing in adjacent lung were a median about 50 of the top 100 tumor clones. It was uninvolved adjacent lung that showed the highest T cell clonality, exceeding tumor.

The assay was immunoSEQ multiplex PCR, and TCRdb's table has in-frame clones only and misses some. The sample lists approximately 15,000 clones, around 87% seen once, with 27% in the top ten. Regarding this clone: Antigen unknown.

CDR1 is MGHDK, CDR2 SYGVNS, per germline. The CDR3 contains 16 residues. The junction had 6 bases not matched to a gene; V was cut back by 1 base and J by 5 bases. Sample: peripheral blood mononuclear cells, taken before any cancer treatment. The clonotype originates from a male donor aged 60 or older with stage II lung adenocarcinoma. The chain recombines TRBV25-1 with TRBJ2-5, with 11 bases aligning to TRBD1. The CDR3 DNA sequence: TGTGCCAGCAGTGAATTCGGGACAGGGGGGAGGGAGACCCAGTACTTC. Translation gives CASSEFGTGGRETQYF.